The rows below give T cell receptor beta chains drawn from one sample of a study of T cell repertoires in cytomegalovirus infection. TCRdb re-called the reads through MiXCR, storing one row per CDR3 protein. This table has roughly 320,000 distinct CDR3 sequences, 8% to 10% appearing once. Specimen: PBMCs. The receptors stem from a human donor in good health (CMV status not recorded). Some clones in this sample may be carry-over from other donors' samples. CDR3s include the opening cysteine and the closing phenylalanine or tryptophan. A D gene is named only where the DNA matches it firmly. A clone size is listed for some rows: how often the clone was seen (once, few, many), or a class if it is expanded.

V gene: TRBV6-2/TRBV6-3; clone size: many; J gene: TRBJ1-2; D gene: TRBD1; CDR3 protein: CASISDRVVGYTF; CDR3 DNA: TGTGCCAGCATTTCCGACAGGGTAGTCGGCTACACCTTC
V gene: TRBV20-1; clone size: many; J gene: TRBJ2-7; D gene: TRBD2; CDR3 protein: CSARLAGAIYEQYF; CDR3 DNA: TGCAGTGCCCGGCTAGCGGGGGCGATCTACGAGCAGTACTTC
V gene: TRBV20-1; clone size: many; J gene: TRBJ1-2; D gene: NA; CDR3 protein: CSARDGSHGYTF; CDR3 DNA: TGCAGTGCTAGAGATGGTTCTCATGGCTACACCTTC
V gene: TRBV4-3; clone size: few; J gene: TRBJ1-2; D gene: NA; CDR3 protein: CASSQDVVGAPNYGYTF; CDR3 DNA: TGCGCCAGCAGCCAAGATGTTGTGGGGGCGCCCAACTATGGCTACACCTTC
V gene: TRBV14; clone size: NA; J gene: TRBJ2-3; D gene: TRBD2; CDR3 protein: CASSYYRERGGRDTQYF; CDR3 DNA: TGTGCCAGCAGCTATTATCGGGAGCGGGGGGGCCGTGATACGCAGTATTTT
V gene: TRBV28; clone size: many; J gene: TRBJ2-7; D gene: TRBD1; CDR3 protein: CASSWDSSRGEQYF; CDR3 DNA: TGTGCCAGCAGCTGGGACAGTAGCCGGGGTGAGCAGTACTTC
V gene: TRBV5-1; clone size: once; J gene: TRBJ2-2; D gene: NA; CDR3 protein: CASSLDSTYTGELFF; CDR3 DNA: TGCGCCAGCAGCTTGGACAGTACTTACACCGGGGAGCTGTTTTTT
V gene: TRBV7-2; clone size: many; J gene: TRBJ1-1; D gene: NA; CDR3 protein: CASSLITEAFF; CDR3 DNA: TGTGCCAGCAGTCTTATCACTGAAGCTTTCTTT
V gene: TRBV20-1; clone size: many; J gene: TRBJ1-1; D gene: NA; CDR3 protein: CIPDSRGTEAFF; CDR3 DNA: TGCATCCCGGACAGCCGTGGCACTGAAGCTTTCTTT
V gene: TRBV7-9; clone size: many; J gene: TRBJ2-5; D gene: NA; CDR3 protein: CASSLESAQETQYF; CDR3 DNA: TGTGCCAGCAGCTTAGAGTCCGCACAAGAGACCCAGTACTTC
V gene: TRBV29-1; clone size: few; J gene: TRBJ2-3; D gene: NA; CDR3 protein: CSVDTANTQYF; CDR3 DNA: TGCAGCGTTGACACAGCGAATACGCAGTATTTT
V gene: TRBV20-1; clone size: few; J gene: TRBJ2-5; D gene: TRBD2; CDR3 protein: CTTWGGGETQYF; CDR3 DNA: TGCACCACTTGGGGGGGGGGAGAGACCCAGTACTTC
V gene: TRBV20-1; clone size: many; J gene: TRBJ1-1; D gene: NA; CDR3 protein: CSAYRDRRNTEAFF; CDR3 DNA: TGCAGTGCGTACCGGGACCGCAGGAACACTGAAGCTTTCTTT
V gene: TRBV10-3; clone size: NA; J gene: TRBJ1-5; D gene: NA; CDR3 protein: CATSLGTNQPQHF; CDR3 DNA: TGTGCCACCTCCCTGGGTACTAATCAGCCCCAGCATTTT
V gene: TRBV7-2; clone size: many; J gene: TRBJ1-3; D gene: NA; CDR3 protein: CASSLAWGSSGNTIYF; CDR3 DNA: TGTGCCAGCAGCTTAGCGTGGGGTAGCTCTGGAAACACCATATATTTT
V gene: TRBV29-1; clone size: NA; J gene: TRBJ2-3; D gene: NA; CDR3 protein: CSALTGTDTQYF; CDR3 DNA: TGCAGCGCATTAACAGGGACAGATACGCAGTATTTT
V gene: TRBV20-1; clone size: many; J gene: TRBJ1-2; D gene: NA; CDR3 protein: CSATDSPPCTF; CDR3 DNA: TGCAGTGCAACGGACAGCCCACCCTGCACCTTC
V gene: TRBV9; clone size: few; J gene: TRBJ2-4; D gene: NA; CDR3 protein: CASNDNPAKNIQYF; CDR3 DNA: TGTGCCAGCAACGACAACCCAGCCAAAAACATTCAGTACTTC
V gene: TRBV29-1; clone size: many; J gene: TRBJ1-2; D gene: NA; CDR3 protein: CSVEDPGREAYGYTF; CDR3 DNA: TGCAGCGTTGAAGATCCTGGCAGGGAGGCCTATGGCTACACCTTC
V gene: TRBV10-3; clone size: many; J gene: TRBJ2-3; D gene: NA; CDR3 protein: CAISDGQDTQYF; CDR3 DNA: TGTGCCATCAGTGACGGGCAGGATACGCAGTATTTT
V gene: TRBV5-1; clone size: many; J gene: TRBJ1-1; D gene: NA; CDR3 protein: CASSLEGTLNTEAFF; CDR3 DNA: TGCGCCAGCAGCTTGGAAGGGACACTGAACACTGAAGCTTTCTTT
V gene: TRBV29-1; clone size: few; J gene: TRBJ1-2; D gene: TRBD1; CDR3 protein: CSVRVSGDSYGYTF; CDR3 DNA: TGCAGCGTAAGGGTCTCGGGGGACAGCTATGGCTACACCTTC
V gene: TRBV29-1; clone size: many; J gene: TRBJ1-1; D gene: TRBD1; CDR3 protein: CSVAGGGGTEAFF; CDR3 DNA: TGCAGCGTGGCAGGGGGTGGCGGCACTGAAGCTTTCTTT
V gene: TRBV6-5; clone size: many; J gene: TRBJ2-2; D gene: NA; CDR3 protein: CASSFFDSPTAAGELFF; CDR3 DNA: TGTGCCAGCAGTTTTTTCGACAGCCCAACGGCGGCCGGGGAGCTGTTTTTT
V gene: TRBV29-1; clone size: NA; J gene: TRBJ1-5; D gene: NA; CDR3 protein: CSVEDTASNQPQHF; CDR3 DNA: TGCAGCGTTGAGGACACAGCATCCAATCAGCCCCAGCATTTT
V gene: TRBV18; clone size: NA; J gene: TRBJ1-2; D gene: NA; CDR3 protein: CASSPNRVYGYTF; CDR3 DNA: TGTGCCAGCTCACCGAACAGGGTGTATGGCTACACCTTC
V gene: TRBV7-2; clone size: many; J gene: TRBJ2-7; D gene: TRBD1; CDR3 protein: CASSLERGQALQYF; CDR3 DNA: TGTGCCAGCAGCTTAGAGAGGGGACAGGCTTTGCAGTACTTC
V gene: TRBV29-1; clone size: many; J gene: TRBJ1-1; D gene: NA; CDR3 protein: CSVDGGNTEAFF; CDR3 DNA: TGCAGCGTTGACGGGGGTAACACTGAAGCTTTCTTT
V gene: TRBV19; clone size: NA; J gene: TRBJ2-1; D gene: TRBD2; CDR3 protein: CASNSGGKGNEQFF; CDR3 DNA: TGTGCCAGCAATAGCGGGGGAAAGGGGAATGAGCAGTTCTTC
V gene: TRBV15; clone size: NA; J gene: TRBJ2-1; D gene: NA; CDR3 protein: CATSRLVKWQGSNEQFF; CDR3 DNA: TGTGCCACCAGCAGACTCGTTAAATGGCAGGGGAGCAATGAGCAGTTCTTC
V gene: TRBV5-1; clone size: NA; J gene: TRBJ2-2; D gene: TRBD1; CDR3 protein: CASSFQGAHGELFF; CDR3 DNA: TGCGCCAGCAGCTTCCAGGGGGCCCACGGGGAGCTGTTTTTT
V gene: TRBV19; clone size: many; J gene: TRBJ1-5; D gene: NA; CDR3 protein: CASSINGGSGQHF; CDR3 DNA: TGTGCCAGTAGTATTAATGGGGGAAGCGGCCAGCATTTT
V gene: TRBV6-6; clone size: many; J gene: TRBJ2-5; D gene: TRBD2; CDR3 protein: CASSYSIASGKTQYF; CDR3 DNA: TGTGCCAGCAGTTACTCGATCGCTAGCGGAAAGACCCAGTACTTC
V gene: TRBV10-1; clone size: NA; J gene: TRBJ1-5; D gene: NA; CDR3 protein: CASSESELPQHF; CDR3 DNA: TGCGCCAGCAGTGAGTCGGAATTGCCCCAGCATTTT
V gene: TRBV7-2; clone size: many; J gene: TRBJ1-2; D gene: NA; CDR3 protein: CASSLGRSGGYTF; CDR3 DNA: TGTGCCAGCAGCTTAGGACGTTCCGGAGGCTACACCTTC
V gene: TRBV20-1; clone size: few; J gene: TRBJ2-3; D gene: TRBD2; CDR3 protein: CSATSSGGADTQYF; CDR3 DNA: TGCAGTGCTACGTCTAGCGGGGGGGCCGATACGCAGTATTTT
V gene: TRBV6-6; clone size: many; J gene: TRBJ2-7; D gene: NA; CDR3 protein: CASRTPSVYEQYF; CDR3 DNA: TGTGCCAGCAGAACGCCTAGCGTATACGAGCAGTACTTC
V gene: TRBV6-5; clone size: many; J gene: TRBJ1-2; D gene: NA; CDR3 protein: CASSYGHRRGDYGYTF; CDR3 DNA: TGTGCCAGCAGTTACGGGCACCGTCGGGGCGACTATGGCTACACCTTC
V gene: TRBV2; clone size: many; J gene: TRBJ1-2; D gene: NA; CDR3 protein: CASSQRVSYYGYTF; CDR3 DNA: TGTGCCAGCAGTCAAAGGGTGTCTTACTATGGCTACACCTTC
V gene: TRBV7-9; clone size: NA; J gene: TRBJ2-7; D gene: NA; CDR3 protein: CASSLLRGSPDYEQYF; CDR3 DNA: TGTGCCAGCAGCCTACTTCGAGGTAGCCCTGATTACGAGCAGTACTTC
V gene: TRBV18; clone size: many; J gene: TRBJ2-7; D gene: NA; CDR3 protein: CASSPASTISYEQYF; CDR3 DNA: TGTGCCAGCTCACCAGCCAGCACGATCTCCTACGAGCAGTACTTC
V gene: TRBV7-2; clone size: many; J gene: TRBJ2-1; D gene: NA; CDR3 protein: CASSFLKRQFF; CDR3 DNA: TGTGCCAGCAGCTTCCTGAAGAGGCAGTTCTTC
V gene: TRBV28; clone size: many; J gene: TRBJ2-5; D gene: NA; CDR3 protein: CASSDERGTQETQYF; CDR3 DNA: TGTGCCAGCAGTGATGAGAGGGGGACACAAGAGACCCAGTACTTC
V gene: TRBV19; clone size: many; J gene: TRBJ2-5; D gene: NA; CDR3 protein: CASSMKGSQETQYF; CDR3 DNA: TGTGCCAGTAGTATGAAAGGGTCCCAAGAGACCCAGTACTTC
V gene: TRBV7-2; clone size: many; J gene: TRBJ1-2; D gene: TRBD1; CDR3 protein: CASSSRDRGSPYGYTF; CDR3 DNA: TGTGCCAGCAGCTCCCGGGACAGGGGGTCGCCCTATGGCTACACCTTC
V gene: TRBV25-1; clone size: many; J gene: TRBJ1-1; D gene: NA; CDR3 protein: CASSADGGGNTEAFF; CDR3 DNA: TGTGCCAGCAGTGCGGACGGGGGGGGGAACACTGAAGCTTTCTTT
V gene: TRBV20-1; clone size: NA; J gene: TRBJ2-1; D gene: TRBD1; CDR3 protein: CSASTGGGYNEQFF; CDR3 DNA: TGCAGTGCATCAACAGGGGGCGGCTACAATGAGCAGTTCTTC
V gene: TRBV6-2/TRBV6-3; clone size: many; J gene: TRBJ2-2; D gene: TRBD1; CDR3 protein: CASSYSGTGGSGELFF; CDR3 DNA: TGTGCCAGCAGTTACTCCGGGACAGGGGGTTCCGGGGAGCTGTTTTTT
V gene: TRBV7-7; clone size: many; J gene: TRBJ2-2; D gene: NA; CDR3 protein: CASSLGSGGTGELFF; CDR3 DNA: TGTGCTAGCAGCTTAGGCTCAGGTGGCACCGGGGAGCTGTTTTTT